Listed below are T cell receptor beta chains from one sample, sequenced in a study of T cell repertoires in cytomegalovirus infection. TCRdb itself ran the reads through MiXCR, one entry per CDR3 protein. The sample has 95,000 to 120,000 distinct CDR3 sequences, 30% to 35% seen once. These receptors are not linked to any known antigen. The sample consisted of CD8+ T cells from cultured PBMCs, taken from culture after CMV antigen stimulation. These receptors were taken from a human donor in good health (CMV status not recorded). Some clones in this sample may be carry-over from other donors' samples. The CDR3 runs from the conserved cysteine through the conserved F or W. Fields, in order: CDR3 protein, CDR3 DNA, clone size, J gene, V gene, D gene. The D gene is left open where the match is weak. Clone size is given for some rows only: seen once, a few or many times, or a class if the clone is expanded.

cdr3_aa: CASSQDRGEAYEQYF
cdr3_nt: TGCGCCAGCAGCCAAGATAGGGGGGAAGCCTACGAGCAGTACTTC
clone_size: NA
j_call: TRBJ2-7
v_call: TRBV4-3
d_call: NA

cdr3_aa: CASSWDRGSEQYF
cdr3_nt: TGTGCCAGCAGCTGGGACAGGGGTAGCGAGCAGTACTTC
clone_size: many
j_call: TRBJ2-7
v_call: TRBV7-2
d_call: TRBD1

cdr3_aa: CASSWASGAETQYF
cdr3_nt: TGTGCCAGCAGTTGGGCTAGCGGGGCAGAGACCCAGTACTTC
clone_size: NA
j_call: TRBJ2-5
v_call: TRBV12-3/TRBV12-4
d_call: TRBD2

cdr3_aa: CASRPGQGAGNTIYF
cdr3_nt: TGTGCCAGCAGACCGGGACAGGGGGCCGGAAACACCATATATTTT
clone_size: few
j_call: TRBJ1-3
v_call: TRBV5-8
d_call: TRBD1

cdr3_aa: CASSRVQGNTGELFF
cdr3_nt: TGTGCCAGCAGTCGCGTACAGGGTAACACCGGGGAGCTGTTTTTT
clone_size: few
j_call: TRBJ2-2
v_call: TRBV6-1
d_call: NA

cdr3_aa: CASSRGSRQPQHF
cdr3_nt: TGTGCCAGCAGCCGGGGGAGCAGACAGCCCCAGCATTTT
clone_size: NA
j_call: TRBJ1-5
v_call: TRBV7-8
d_call: NA

cdr3_aa: CASSGAGGYNEQFF
cdr3_nt: TGCGCCAGCAGCGGGGCGGGGGGTTACAATGAGCAGTTCTTC
clone_size: NA
j_call: TRBJ2-1
v_call: TRBV5-1
d_call: TRBD2

cdr3_aa: CASSTPPRNQPQHF
cdr3_nt: TGTGCCAGCAGTACTCCTCCGCGGAATCAGCCCCAGCATTTT
clone_size: NA
j_call: TRBJ1-5
v_call: TRBV6-2/TRBV6-3
d_call: NA

cdr3_aa: CASSYSSARIMNTEAFF
cdr3_nt: TGTGCCAGCAGTTACTCGTCTGCGAGAATCATGAACACTGAAGCTTTCTTT
clone_size: many
j_call: TRBJ1-1
v_call: TRBV6-6
d_call: NA

cdr3_aa: CASSGTDGRMNTEAFF
cdr3_nt: TGTGCCAGCAGCGGTACGGACGGAAGAATGAACACTGAAGCTTTCTTT
clone_size: NA
j_call: TRBJ1-1
v_call: TRBV5-6
d_call: NA

cdr3_aa: CASSLTAALHEQYF
cdr3_nt: TGTGCCAGCAGTCTAACCGCCGCCCTCCACGAGCAGTACTTC
clone_size: many
j_call: TRBJ2-7
v_call: TRBV27
d_call: NA

cdr3_aa: CASSAYSGANVLTF
cdr3_nt: TGTGCCAGCAGCGCCTACTCTGGGGCCAACGTCCTGACTTTC
clone_size: few
j_call: TRBJ2-6
v_call: TRBV5-4
d_call: NA

cdr3_aa: CASSFRDRGSYNSPLHF
cdr3_nt: TGTGCCAGCAGTTTCCGGGACAGGGGCTCCTATAATTCACCCCTCCACTTT
clone_size: NA
j_call: TRBJ1-6
v_call: TRBV6-2/TRBV6-3
d_call: TRBD1

cdr3_aa: CASSQSNVLTF
cdr3_nt: TGCGCCAGCAGTCAGAGCAACGTCCTGACTTTC
clone_size: NA
j_call: TRBJ2-6
v_call: TRBV23-1
d_call: NA

cdr3_aa: CASSVVDYTGELFF
cdr3_nt: TGTGCCAGCAGCGTAGTAGACTACACCGGGGAGCTGTTTTTT
clone_size: many
j_call: TRBJ2-2
v_call: TRBV9
d_call: NA

cdr3_aa: CASSSPGTGTEQYF
cdr3_nt: TGTGCCAGCAGCTCACCCGGGACAGGGACCGAGCAGTACTTC
clone_size: NA
j_call: TRBJ2-7
v_call: TRBV7-8
d_call: TRBD1

cdr3_aa: CASSPSVQNSGNTIYF
cdr3_nt: TGTGCCAGCAGCCCGAGTGTGCAAAACTCTGGAAACACCATATATTTT
clone_size: NA
j_call: TRBJ1-3
v_call: TRBV6-5
d_call: NA

cdr3_aa: CASSGTGGLTEAFF
cdr3_nt: TGTGCCAGCAGCGGGACCGGGGGCCTTACTGAAGCTTTCTTT
clone_size: few
j_call: TRBJ1-1
v_call: TRBV7-8
d_call: NA

cdr3_aa: CASSLDRSTDTQYF
cdr3_nt: TGTGCCAGCAGTTTGGACAGAAGCACAGATACGCAGTATTTT
clone_size: NA
j_call: TRBJ2-3
v_call: TRBV28
d_call: NA

cdr3_aa: CASSYGRVKFF
cdr3_nt: TGTGCCAGCAGTTACGGTCGGGTTAAGTTCTTC
clone_size: few
j_call: TRBJ2-1
v_call: TRBV6-5
d_call: NA

cdr3_aa: CASTDTQENEAFF
cdr3_nt: TGTGCCAGCACCGATACCCAGGAAAATGAAGCTTTCTTT
clone_size: NA
j_call: TRBJ1-1
v_call: TRBV4-2
d_call: NA

cdr3_aa: CASSSLAIETQYF
cdr3_nt: TGTGCCAGCAGTTCACTAGCGATAGAGACCCAGTACTTC
clone_size: NA
j_call: TRBJ2-5
v_call: TRBV27
d_call: TRBD2

cdr3_aa: CASSQERSAGELFF
cdr3_nt: TGCGCCAGCAGCCAAGAGAGGTCGGCCGGGGAGCTGTTTTTT
clone_size: few
j_call: TRBJ2-2
v_call: TRBV4-3
d_call: NA

cdr3_aa: CASSPRTSGPTGELFF
cdr3_nt: TGTGCCAGCAGCCCACGGACTAGCGGCCCCACCGGGGAGCTGTTTTTT
clone_size: few
j_call: TRBJ2-2
v_call: TRBV12-3/TRBV12-4
d_call: TRBD2

cdr3_aa: CASSFPFGFDNEQFF
cdr3_nt: TGTGCCAGCAGCTTTCCTTTTGGGTTCGACAATGAGCAGTTCTTC
clone_size: few
j_call: TRBJ2-1
v_call: TRBV7-6
d_call: NA

cdr3_aa: CASSLAWEGVYEQYF
cdr3_nt: TGTGCCAGCAGCTTAGCGTGGGAGGGGGTCTACGAGCAGTACTTC
clone_size: few
j_call: TRBJ2-7
v_call: TRBV7-2
d_call: NA

cdr3_aa: CASSYSGAPYEQYF
cdr3_nt: TGTGCCAGCAGCTATAGCGGGGCCCCCTACGAGCAGTACTTC
clone_size: few
j_call: TRBJ2-7
v_call: TRBV7-2
d_call: TRBD2

cdr3_aa: CASSNRDRENTEAFF
cdr3_nt: TGTGCCAGCAGTAACCGGGACAGGGAGAACACTGAAGCTTTCTTT
clone_size: NA
j_call: TRBJ1-1
v_call: TRBV6-6
d_call: TRBD1

cdr3_aa: CASSETGGYNSPLHF
cdr3_nt: TGTGCCAGCAGCGAGACAGGGGGGTATAATTCACCCCTCCACTTT
clone_size: NA
j_call: TRBJ1-6
v_call: TRBV7-6
d_call: TRBD1